This T cell receptor (beta chain) comes out of a study of T cells in Graves' hyperthyroidism and ophthalmopathy. This clonotype has ten or more counts. Amplification of TCR beta CDR3 regions was performed using RNA transcripts as template. HTBI primers were employed in a first-round RT-PCR of the TCR CDR3. TCRdb re-called the multiplex PCR reads through MiXCR, storing one row per CDR3 protein. The sample consists of roughly 840,000 distinct CDR3 sequences, about two fifths of them appearing once. V lost 8 bases and J lost 6, with 14 bases in between. CDR3 length: 13 residues. Hyperthyroidism, newly diagnosed and lasting under 2 months, affected patients aged 18 to 65. Lactation, pregnancy, other autoimmune disease or uncontrolled infection led to exclusion of patients.

V and J are TRBV12-3 or TRBV12-4 and TRBJ1-5; D is ambiguous. Sequenced: blood. The receptor was isolated from a man younger than 35 with Graves' hyperthyroidism. CDR3 sequence: CASGERSGQPQHF. CDR3 DNA sequence: TGTGCCAGCGGGGAACGTTCGGGTCAGCCCCAGCATTTT.